The sequence of this T cell receptor beta chain was determined in a study of radiation and T cells in renal cell carcinoma. Treatment denoted: treatment-naive control, cytoreductive nephrectomy. Treatment-naive patients without radiation supplied the control tumors at nephrectomy. Control tumors came from several females and 11 males, aged 40 to 82. Study-wide results and limits: Sampling covered only 0.75 to 1 g of each tumor. Dominant CDR3 motifs occupied more repertoire in irradiated than control tumors.

Comments on this clone: The antigen is undetermined. Compared with germline, one end of the junction differs, possibly owing to a read error.

Clones were read by immunoSEQ multiplex PCR, and TCRdb kept only the in-frame ones, dropping some. The sample lists more than 10,000 clones, around 56% seen once, with 9.7% in the top ten. This clonotype originated in a man aged 40-49 years with renal cell carcinoma. Sample: tumor tissue, taken from a patient whose treatment was nephrectomy without radiotherapy.

CDR3 DNA: TGTGCTAGCAGCTTAAGGCGGGAAGAGACCCAGTACTTC. Its translation: CASSLRREETQYF. This chain links TRBV7-7 with TRBJ2-5, with a weak D call TRBD2 (5 bases). From germline, CDR1 is SSHAT and CDR2 FNYEAQ (reference sequence). CDR3 length: 13 amino acids.